This passage covers 18 T cell receptor beta chains from one sample sequenced in a study of T cell repertoires in cytomegalovirus infection. Their target antigens are unknown. Using its own MiXCR run on the reads, TCRdb lists one record per CDR3 protein. The data hold 200,000 to 250,000 distinct CDR3 sequences, with about 38% observed a single time. The sequenced sample was CD8+ T cells from cultured PBMCs, obtained from culture after CMV antigen stimulation. The receptors originated from a human donor in good health (CMV status not recorded). Some clones in this sample may be carry-over from other donors' samples.

V is TRBV10-3 and J is TRBJ2-7, with TRBD1 matching 9 bases. Germline CDR1 reads ENHRY; CDR2 reads SYGVKD. Germline trimming cut 4 bases from V and 2 bases from J; bases unmatched to any gene: 9. This CDR3 is 16 amino acids long. The CDR3 sequence: CAISVRGQGATYEQYF. The CDR3 DNA sequence: TGTGCCATCAGTGTCAGGGGACAGGGAGCTACCTACGAGCAGTACTTC.

This clonotype was detected only a few times. The chain has TRBV27 and TRBJ1-5, with D perhaps TRBD1 (5 bases). Germline lookup yields CDR1 MNHEY and CDR2 SMNVEV (reference sequence). The length of the CDR3 is 14 residues. V shed 6 bases and J shed 5 bases, with 14 bases lying between them. CDR3 amino acids: CASSLRGSHQPQHF. The DNA for the CDR3 is TGTGCCAGCAGCTTAAGGGGTTCTCATCAGCCCCAGCATTTT.

V and J are TRBV7-2 and TRBJ1-2; D perhaps matches TRBD1 (5 bases). CDR3 size: 15 residues. The V end was cut by 4 bases, the J end by 4 bases, with 16 bases between. Germline V gives CDR1 SGHTA, CDR2 FQGNSA. CDR3 loop: CASSSTGARLYGYTF. The CDR3 bases are TGTGCCAGCAGCTCAACCGGGGCTAGGCTCTATGGCTACACCTTC.

This clonotype was observed a handful of times. The chain recombines TRBV20-1 with TRBJ1-1; D not certain. This CDR3 spans 15 amino acids. V lost 1 base and J 0 bases, leaving 12 bases between the germline ends. Germline V gives CDR1 DFQATT, CDR2 SNEGSKA (reference sequence). CDR3 amino acids: CSARAPGYLNTEAFF. The CDR3 DNA sequence: TGCAGTGCTAGAGCCCCGGGCTATCTGAACACTGAAGCTTTCTTT.

The chain links TRBV4-2 to TRBJ1-5; tentatively, D is TRBD1 (5 bases). The CDR3 contains 13 residues. The germline V gene encodes CDR1 LGHNA and CDR2 YNFKEQ. Trimming took 3 bases from V and 4 from J, leaving 7 bases between them. The CDR3 nucleotides read TGTGCCAGCAGCCAGGGGCTTAATCAGCCCCAGCATTTT. Amino acids: CASSQGLNQPQHF.

There are a few counts of this clonotype. The chain employs TRBV7-6 and TRBJ1-5; D is ambiguous. The CDR3 has 14 amino acids. Per germline, CDR1 SGHVS and CDR2 FNYEAQ. V was cut by 5 bases and J by 5 bases, with 13 bases left in between. CDR3 in amino acids: CASSRTDSDQPQHF. In DNA, the CDR3 is TGTGCCAGCAGCCGGACGGATTCTGATCAGCCCCAGCATTTT.

This chain links TRBV30 with TRBJ1-1; D perhaps matches TRBD1 (5 bases). The length of the CDR3 is 13 residues. CDR1 is GTSNPN and CDR2 is SVGIG in the germline V gene (reference sequence). Trimming took off 2 bases at V and 6 bases at J, with 13 bases between the two ends. The CDR3 region has the DNA TGTGCCTGGAGTAGGGACCGGGGGGCTGAAGCTTTCTTT. Protein: CAWSRDRGAEAFF.

This clonotype was seen more than once but under ten times. The genes are TRBV7-2 and TRBJ1-1, with D perhaps TRBD1 (6 bases). Trimming took 5 bases from V and 3 from J, leaving 13 bases between them. The CDR3 sequence is 14 residues long. Germline V gene data show CDR1 as SGHTA and CDR2 as FQGNSA. The CDR3, as DNA: TGTGCCAGCAGCGAAACAGGGTCGGACACTGAAGCTTTCTTT. It is translated as CASSETGSDTEAFF. The complete variable domain, with remaining parts taken from reference TRBV7-2 and TRBJ1-1, reads GAGVSQSPSNKVTEKGKDVELRCDPISGHTALYWYRQSLGQGLEFLIYFQGNSAPDKSGLPSDRFSAERTGGSVSTLTIQRTQQEDSAVYLCASSETGSDTEAFFGQGTRLTVV.

This clonotype was counted a few times. V gene TRBV19 combines with J gene TRBJ1-6, with D maybe TRBD1 (6 bases). The germline V gene encodes CDR1 LNHDA and CDR2 SQIVND (reference sequence). The V gene lost 6 bases and the J gene lost 10 bases, with 19 bases spanning the gap. This CDR3 region has 15 residues. CDR3 DNA sequence: TGTGCCAGTAGCCCAGGGGCCAGTCTAGGATCACCCCTCCACTTT. The encoded protein is CASSPGASLGSPLHF. Together with reference TRBV19 and TRBJ1-6, the CDR3 gives the full variable domain: DGGITQSPKYLFRKEGQNVTLSCEQNLNHDAMYWYRQDPGQGLRLIYYSQIVNDFQKGDIAEGYSVSREKKESFPLTVTSAQKNPTAFYLCASSPGASLGSPLHFGNGTRLTVT.

This clonotype came up a few times. The chain recombines TRBV5-5 with TRBJ1-2; D is unresolved. Trimming took off 0 bases at V and 4 bases at J, with 4 bases between the two ends. The CDR3 is made up of 12 amino acids. In germline, CDR1 is SGHKS, CDR2 YYEKEE (reference sequence). CDR3 in DNA: TGTGCCAGCAGCTTGGCAGGCTATGGCTACACCTTC. The encoded protein is CASSLAGYGYTF.

This clonotype has just a few counts. The chain uses TRBV4-1 and TRBJ2-3, with D tentatively TRBD1 or TRBD2 (5 bases each). The V and J ends lost 4 bases and 5 bases respectively, with 13 bases between them. The CDR3 loop spans 14 amino acids. CDR1 is MGHRA, CDR2 YSYEKL, per germline. The CDR3 is CASSPAGGRDTQYF. The CDR3 DNA reads as TGCGCCAGCAGCCCCGCTGGGGGAAGAGATACGCAGTATTTT.

The chain recombines TRBV7-9 with TRBJ2-5; 8 nucleotides agree with TRBD1. Looked up from germline, CDR1 is SEHNR and CDR2 is FQNEAQ (reference sequence). J was trimmed by 5 bases and V by 2 bases; bases with no gene match: 7. The CDR3 has 15 amino acids. The CDR3, as DNA: TGTGCCAGCAGCTTACCAGGGGGCGAGCTGGAGACCCAGTACTTC. Translating gives CASSLPGGELETQYF.

This chain connects TRBV27 to TRBJ2-1; TRBD2 is a possible D gene (6 bases). The germline V gene has CDR1 MNHEY and CDR2 SMNVEV (reference sequence). The CDR3 runs 15 residues. The ends were cut back, 3 bases at V and 9 bases at J, with 18 bases in the middle. The CDR3 sequence is CASSFHTGVKGEQFF. The CDR3 nucleotides are TGTGCCAGCAGTTTCCACACGGGGGTTAAGGGTGAGCAGTTCTTC.

This clonotype was recorded at least ten times. The J gene is TRBJ2-3, the V gene TRBV7-8; 13 bases are a match to TRBD2. From germline, CDR1 is SGHVS and CDR2 FQNEAQ. With 6 bases clipped from V and 5 bases from J, the junction kept 8 bases outside the gene matches. The CDR3 loop spans 16 amino acids. CDR3 nucleotide sequence: TGTGCCAGCAGGCGGACTAGCGGGGGATGGGGAGATACGCAGTATTTT. Translating gives CASRRTSGGWGDTQYF.

The rearrangement joins TRBV29-1 to TRBJ2-7; D could derive from TRBD1 or TRBD2 (5 bases each). Germline V CDR1 and CDR2: SQVTM, ANQGSEA. V was cut by 0 bases and J by 3 bases, with 18 bases left in between. This CDR3 comprises 16 residues. CDR3 region: CSVEETRGGVLYEQYF. CDR3 nucleotide sequence: TGCAGCGTTGAAGAAACGCGTGGGGGTGTCCTCTACGAGCAGTACTTC.

This chain uses TRBV7-3 with TRBJ2-3; weak D call: TRBD2 (6 bases). Trimming stripped 4 bases from V and 0 bases from J, with 11 bases between. This CDR3 region has 15 residues. Germline V gene sequence: CDR1 SGHTA, CDR2 FQGTGA. The CDR3 nucleotides read TGTGCCAGCAGCTCCGGGACTGTTAGCACAGATACGCAGTATTTT. This gives the protein CASSSGTVSTDTQYF.

The chain has TRBV12-3 or TRBV12-4 and TRBJ2-5; D possibly corresponds to TRBD2 (5 bases). V gave up 0 bases and J gave up 5 bases, with 13 bases separating them. This CDR3 spans 15 amino acids. The CDR3 is CASSLALEGAETQYF. In DNA form, the CDR3 reads TGTGCCAGCAGTTTAGCGCTTGAGGGAGCGGAGACCCAGTACTTC.

The chain links TRBV9 to TRBJ2-5; D may be TRBD1 (6 bases). CDR1 and CDR2 (germline): SGDLS, YYNGEE. The ends were cut back, 4 bases at V and 2 bases at J, with 15 bases in the middle. CDR3 length: 15 amino acids. The CDR3 coding sequence is TGTGCCAGCAGCCCGGGGTGGGGACAACAAGAGACCCAGTACTTC. Its translation is CASSPGWGQQETQYF. Together with reference TRBV9 and TRBJ2-5, the CDR3 gives the full variable domain: DSGVTQTPKHLITATGQRVTLRCSPRSGDLSVYWYQQSLDQGLQFLIQYYNGEERAKGNILERFSAQQFPDLHSELNLSSLELGDSALYFCASSPGWGQQETQYFGPGTRLLVL.